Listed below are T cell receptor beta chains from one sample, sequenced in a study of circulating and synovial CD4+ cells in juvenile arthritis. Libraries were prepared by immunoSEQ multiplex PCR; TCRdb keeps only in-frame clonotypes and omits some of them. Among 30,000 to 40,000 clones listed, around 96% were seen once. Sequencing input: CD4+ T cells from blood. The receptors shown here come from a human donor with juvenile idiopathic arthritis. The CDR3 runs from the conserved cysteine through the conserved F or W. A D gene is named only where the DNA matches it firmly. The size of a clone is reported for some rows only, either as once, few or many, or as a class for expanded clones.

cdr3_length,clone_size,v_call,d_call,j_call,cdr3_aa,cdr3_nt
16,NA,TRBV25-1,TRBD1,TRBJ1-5,CASSEGTGASNQPQHF,TGTGCCAGCAGTGAAGGGACAGGGGCTAGCAATCAGCCCCAGCATTTT
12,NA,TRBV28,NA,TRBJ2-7,CASRGRIYEQYF,TGTGCCAGCAGGGGGCGCATCTACGAGCAGTACTTC
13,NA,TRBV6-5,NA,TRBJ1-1,CASSELGGTEAFF,TGTGCCAGCAGTGAATTGGGGGGAACTGAAGCTTTCTTT
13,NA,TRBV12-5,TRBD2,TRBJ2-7,CASGPSGGFEQYF,TGTGCTAGTGGTCCATCGGGAGGTTTCGAGCAGTACTTC
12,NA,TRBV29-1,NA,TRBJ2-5,CSAWEYQETQYF,TGCAGCGCATGGGAGTACCAAGAGACCCAGTACTTC
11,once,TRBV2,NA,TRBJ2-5,CASSPLETQYF,TGTGCCAGCAGTCCCCTCGAGACCCAGTACTTC
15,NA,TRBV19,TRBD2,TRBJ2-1,CASSSGGISYNEQFF,TGTGCCAGCTCTAGCGGGGGGATCTCCTACAATGAGCAGTTCTTC
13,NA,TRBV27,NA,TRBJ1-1,CASRRGMNTEAFF,TGTGCCAGCCGCCGAGGAATGAACACTGAAGCTTTCTTT
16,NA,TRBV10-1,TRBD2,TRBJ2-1,CASSEGGSGSIYEQFF,TGCGCCAGCAGTGAGGGGGGTAGCGGGAGTATCTATGAGCAGTTCTTC
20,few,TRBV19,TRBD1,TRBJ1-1,CASSIAQAQTGWFKNTEAFF,TGTGCCAGTAGTATAGCCCAAGCTCAGACAGGGTGGTTTAAGAACACTGAAGCTTTCTTT
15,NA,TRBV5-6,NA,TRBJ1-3,CASSGGGPSGNTIYF,TGTGCCAGCAGCGGCGGGGGTCCCTCTGGAAACACCATATATTTT
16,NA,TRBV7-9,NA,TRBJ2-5,CASSSQGRIRGETQYF,TGTGCCAGCAGCTCCCAAGGGCGGATCCGGGGAGAGACCCAGTACTTC
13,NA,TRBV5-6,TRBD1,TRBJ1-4,CASSSRTGTDGFF,TGTGCCAGCAGCTCGCGGACCGGGACAGATGGGTTTTTT
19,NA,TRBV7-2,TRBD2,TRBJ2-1,CASSLGSGLAGGPWNEQFF,TGTGCCAGCAGCTTAGGATCGGGACTAGCGGGAGGGCCTTGGAATGAGCAGTTCTTC
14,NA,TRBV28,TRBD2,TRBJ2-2,CASHRGSVTGELFF,TGTGCCAGCCATCGCGGGAGTGTCACCGGGGAGCTGTTTTTT
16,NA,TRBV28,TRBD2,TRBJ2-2,CASSRTSSYATGELFF,TGTGCCAGCAGCCGGACTAGCTCCTATGCCACCGGGGAGCTGTTTTTT
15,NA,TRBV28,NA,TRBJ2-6,CASSTRTDGANVLTF,TGTGCCAGCAGTACCCGGACAGACGGGGCCAACGTCCTGACTTTC
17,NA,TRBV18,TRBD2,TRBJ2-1,CASSGGLAGTSGNEQFF,TGTGCCAGCTCAGGGGGACTAGCGGGGACGAGTGGGAATGAGCAGTTCTTC